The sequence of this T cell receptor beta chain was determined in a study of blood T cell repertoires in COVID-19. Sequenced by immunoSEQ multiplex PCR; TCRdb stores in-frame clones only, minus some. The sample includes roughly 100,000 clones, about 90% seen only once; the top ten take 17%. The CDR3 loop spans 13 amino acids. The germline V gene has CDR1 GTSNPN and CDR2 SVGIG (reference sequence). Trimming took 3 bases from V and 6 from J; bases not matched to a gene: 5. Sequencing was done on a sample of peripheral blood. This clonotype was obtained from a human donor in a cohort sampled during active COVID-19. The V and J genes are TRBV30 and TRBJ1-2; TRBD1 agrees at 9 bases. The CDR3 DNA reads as TGTGCCTGGAGACTCGGGACAGGGAATGGCTACACCTTC. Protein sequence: CAWRLGTGNGYTF.